This T cell receptor (beta chain) was sequenced for a study of T cells in Graves' hyperthyroidism and ophthalmopathy. Study results and limitations: Clonotypes that were expanded in thyroid above 0.001 mostly appeared in blood too.

RNA transcripts gave rise to amplified TCR beta CDR3 regions. The HTBI set primed first-round TCR CDR3 RT-PCR. One entry per CDR3 protein, called by TCRdb with MiXCR from the multiplex PCR reads. Of about 420,000 distinct CDR3 sequences listed, roughly 13% were seen once; the top ten hold 5.3%. Not enrolled were patients with uncontrolled infection, other autoimmune disease, pregnancy or lactation. Diagnostic assessment was based on clinical symptoms, serum thyroxine and TRAb, thyroid ultrasound and orbital computed tomography. This clonotype showed up just a few times. Its specificity is not known. The CDR3 covers 14 residues. In germline, CDR1 is SQVTM, CDR2 ANQGSEA. The V and J ends lost 6 bases and 2 bases, in that order; junction bases with no gene match: 6.

The chain recombines TRBV29-1 with TRBJ2-2; 7 bases line up with TRBD1. The sequenced sample consisted of blood. This TCR was sampled from a woman younger than 30 with Graves' hyperthyroidism. The DNA for the CDR3 is TGCAGCGTGGGGACAGTAGTTAACACCGGGGAGCTGTTTTTT. Its translation: CSVGTVVNTGELFF.